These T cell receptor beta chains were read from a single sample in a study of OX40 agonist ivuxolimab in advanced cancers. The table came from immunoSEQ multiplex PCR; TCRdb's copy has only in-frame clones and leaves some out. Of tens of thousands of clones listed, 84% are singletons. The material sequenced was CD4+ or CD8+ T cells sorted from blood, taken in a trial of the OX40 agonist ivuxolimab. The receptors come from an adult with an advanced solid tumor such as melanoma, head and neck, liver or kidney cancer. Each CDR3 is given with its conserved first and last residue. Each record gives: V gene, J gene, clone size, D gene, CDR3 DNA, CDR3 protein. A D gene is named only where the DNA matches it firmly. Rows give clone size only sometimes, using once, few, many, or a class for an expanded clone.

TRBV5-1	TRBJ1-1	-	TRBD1	TGCGCCAGCAGCTGGGGGACAGGTTGGAACACTGAAGCTTTCTTT	CASSWGTGWNTEAFF
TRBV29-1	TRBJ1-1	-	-	TGCAGCGTTGTAAGGTCGGTGAACACTGAAGCTTTCTTT	CSVVRSVNTEAFF
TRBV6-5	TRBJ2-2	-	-	TGTGCCAGCAGTTCGGGACTGAGAGTGACCGGGGAGCTGTTTTTT	CASSSGLRVTGELFF
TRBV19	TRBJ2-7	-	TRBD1	TGTGCCAGTAGTCCCGGGACAGGGTCCGACGAGCAGTACTTC	CASSPGTGSDEQYF
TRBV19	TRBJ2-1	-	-	TGTGCCAGTAGTATAGTTAATAAGAACAATGAGCAGTTCTTC	CASSIVNKNNEQFF
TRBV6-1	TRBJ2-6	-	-	TGTGCCAGCAGTGAATGGGGGTCAGGGGCCAACGTCCTGACTTTC	CASSEWGSGANVLTF
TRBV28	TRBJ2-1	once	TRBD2	TGTGCCAGCAGTTTATTAGCGGGAAGGGAGCAGTTCTTC	CASSLLAGREQFF
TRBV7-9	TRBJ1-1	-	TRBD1	TGTGCCAGCAGCCGTGGGACAGGGGACACCAGGTCTGAAGCTTTCTTT	CASSRGTGDTRSEAFF
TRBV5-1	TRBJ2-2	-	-	TGCGCCAGCAGCTTGGCAGGACTTCCAACCGGGGAGCTGTTTTTT	CASSLAGLPTGELFF
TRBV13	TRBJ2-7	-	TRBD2	TGTGCCAGCAGTGAAACGGGACTAGCGGGAGACCTCTCCTACGAGCAGTACTTC	CASSETGLAGDLSYEQYF
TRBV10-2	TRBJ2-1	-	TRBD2	TGCGCCAGCAGTGAGAATCGGGGGGTGAACTCCTACAATGAGCAGTTCTTC	CASSENRGVNSYNEQFF
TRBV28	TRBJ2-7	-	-	TGTGCCAGCAGTTTACACGGGGCCTCCTACGAGCAGTACTTC	CASSLHGASYEQYF
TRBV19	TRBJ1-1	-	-	TGTGCCAGTAGATGGGGGGTGTCTGAAGCTTTCTTT	CASRWGVSEAFF
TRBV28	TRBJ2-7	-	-	TGTGCCAGCAGTTTAGGTCCAGCCTACGAGCAGTACTTC	CASSLGPAYEQYF
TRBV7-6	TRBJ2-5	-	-	TGTGCCAGCAGCACCCCGCTAGGGTGGGGAGTTGAGACCCAGTACTTC	CASSTPLGWGVETQYF
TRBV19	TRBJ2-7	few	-	TGTGCCAGTAGTGTCGCAGTAGCCAACGAGCAGTACTTC	CASSVAVANEQYF